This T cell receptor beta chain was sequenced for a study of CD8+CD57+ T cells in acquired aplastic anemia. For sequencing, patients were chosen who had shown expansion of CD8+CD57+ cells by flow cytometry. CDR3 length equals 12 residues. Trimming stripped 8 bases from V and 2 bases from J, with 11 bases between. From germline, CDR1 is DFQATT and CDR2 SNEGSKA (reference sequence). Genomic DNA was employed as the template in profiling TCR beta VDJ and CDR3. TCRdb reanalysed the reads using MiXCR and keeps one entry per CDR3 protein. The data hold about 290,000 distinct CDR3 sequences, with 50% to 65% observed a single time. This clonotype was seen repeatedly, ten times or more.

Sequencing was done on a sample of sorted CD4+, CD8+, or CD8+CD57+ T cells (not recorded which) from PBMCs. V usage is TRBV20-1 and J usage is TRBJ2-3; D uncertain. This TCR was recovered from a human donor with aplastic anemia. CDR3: CSTTSLTDTQYF. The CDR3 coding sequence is TGCAGTACTACGAGCCTCACAGATACGCAGTATTTT.